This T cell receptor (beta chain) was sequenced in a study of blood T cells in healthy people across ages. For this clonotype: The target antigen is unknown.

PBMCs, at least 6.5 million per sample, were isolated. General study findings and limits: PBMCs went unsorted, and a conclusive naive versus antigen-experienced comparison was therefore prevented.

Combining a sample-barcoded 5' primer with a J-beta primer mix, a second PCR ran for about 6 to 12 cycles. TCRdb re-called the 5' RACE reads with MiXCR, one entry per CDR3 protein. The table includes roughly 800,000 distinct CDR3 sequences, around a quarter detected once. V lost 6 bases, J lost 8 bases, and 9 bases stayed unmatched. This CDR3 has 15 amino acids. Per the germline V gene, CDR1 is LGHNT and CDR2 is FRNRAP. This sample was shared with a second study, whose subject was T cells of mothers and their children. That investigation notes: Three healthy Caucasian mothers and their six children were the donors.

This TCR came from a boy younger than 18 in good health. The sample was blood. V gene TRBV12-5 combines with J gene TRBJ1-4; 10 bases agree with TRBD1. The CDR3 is CASGLPGQGNEKLFF. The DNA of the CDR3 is TGTGCTAGTGGCCTCCCGGGACAGGGGAACGAAAAACTGTTTTTT.